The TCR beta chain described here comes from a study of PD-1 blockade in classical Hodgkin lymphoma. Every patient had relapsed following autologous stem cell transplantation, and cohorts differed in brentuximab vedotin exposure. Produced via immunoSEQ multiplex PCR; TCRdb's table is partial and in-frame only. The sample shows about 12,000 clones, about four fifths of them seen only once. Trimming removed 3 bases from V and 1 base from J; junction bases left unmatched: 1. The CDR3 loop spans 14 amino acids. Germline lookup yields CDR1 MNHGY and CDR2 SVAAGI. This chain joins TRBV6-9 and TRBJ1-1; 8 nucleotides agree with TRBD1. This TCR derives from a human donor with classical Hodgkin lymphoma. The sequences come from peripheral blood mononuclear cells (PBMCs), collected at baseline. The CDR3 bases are TGTGCCAGCAGTTACGGACAGGGGAACACTGAAGCTTTCTTT. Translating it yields CASSYGQGNTEAFF.